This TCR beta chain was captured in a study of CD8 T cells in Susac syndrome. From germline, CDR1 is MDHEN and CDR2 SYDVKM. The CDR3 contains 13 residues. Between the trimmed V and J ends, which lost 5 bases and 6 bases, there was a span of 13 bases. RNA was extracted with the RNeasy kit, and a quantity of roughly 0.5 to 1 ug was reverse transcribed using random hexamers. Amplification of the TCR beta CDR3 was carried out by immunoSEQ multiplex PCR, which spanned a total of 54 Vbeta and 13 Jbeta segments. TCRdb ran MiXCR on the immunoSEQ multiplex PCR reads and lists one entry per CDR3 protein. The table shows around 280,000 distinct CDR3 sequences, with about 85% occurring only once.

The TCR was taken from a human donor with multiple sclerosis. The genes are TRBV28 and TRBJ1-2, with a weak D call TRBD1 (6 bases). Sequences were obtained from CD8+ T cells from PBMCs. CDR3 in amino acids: CASSLGEGDGYTF. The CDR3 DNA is TGTGCCAGCAGTCTAGGGGAGGGGGATGGCTACACCTTC.